Listed here is a single T cell receptor beta chain. Which antigen it targets is not known. Base qualities are not recorded, but no much larger clone differs from it by a single base. TCRbeta CDR3 regions were amplified from genomic DNA by means of the immunoSEQ Assay, a bias-controlled multiplex PCR. The published analysis was carried out like this. The number of nucleated cells in each sample was estimated from the amplification of reference gene primers within the assay. To quantify the absolute abundance of each unique TCRbeta CDR3 rearrangement, sequence reads were collapsed and filtered. For each sample, productive Simpson clonality was calculated by taking the square root of Simpson's diversity index across productive rearrangements. TCRdb provides this immuneACCESS table in a form limited to in-frame rearrangements. Some clones are lacking; in checked studies, under half of them reflect an unresolved V gene, and why the rest are absent is not known. V and J calls plus clone size are reproduced from that table; the DNA served to infer D and trimming. Here the sample has about 260,000 clones; around nine tenths occur a single time. Of the sample, over 8% falls within the top ten clones.

The record originates from a study of blood T cell repertoires in COVID-19 (dated by TCRdb to the early 2020s). A note on the overall study: The collaborator samples originated in the United States, Italy and Spain and spanned the acute and convalescent phases of COVID-19. Deeply sampled blood TCRbeta repertoires from subjects exposed to, actively infected with, or recovered from COVID-19 were included in the dataset. The samples were drawn from the first 160 participants of the ongoing ImmuneRACE study and from some 1,300 subjects provided by 6 global collaborators. Sample metadata almost always included a de-identified subject ID, COVID-19 status, age in years and sex. HLA class I and class II types, where available, came from metadata supplied by the sample provider rather than from assay-based typing. The repertoires were made available in a free public database intended to serve as a resource for research on the immune response to SARS-CoV-2. The prospective study material was composed of cDNA or gDNA derived from T cells, B-cell-depleted T cells, or PBMCs. General conclusions and limits of the study: The amount of clinical and demographic metadata varied by source and participant and was provided uncurated.

The germline V gene supplies CDR1 SGHAT and CDR2 FQNNGV. The CDR3 starts with the cysteine, ends with the phenylalanine, and has 16 residues. Only CDR3 DNA is held: 48 bases, read in frame from base 1. V has 1 base trimmed and J has 3 bases trimmed; junction bases matching no gene number 7. Collaborating institutions collected whole blood in K2EDTA tubes following their own protocols. For TCRbeta analysis, collaborator samples were shipped as frozen whole blood, as isolated PBMCs, or as DNA extracted from either sample type. Sequences were obtained from peripheral blood. This sequence was found in a man aged 35 to 55 with active or convalescent COVID-19. The V and J genes are TRBV11-2 and TRBJ2-3; 7 bases in the junction line up with TRBD2. In nucleotide form, the sequence is TGTGCCAGCAGCTTAGGGGCGGGAGTTGATACAGATACGCAGTATTTT. Translated, it gives CASSLGAGVDTDTQYF.